A selection of T cell receptor beta chains follows, all from one sample in a study of blood T cells in healthy people across ages. TCRdb reanalysed the 5' RACE reads using MiXCR and keeps one entry per CDR3 protein. The data show roughly 1,500,000 distinct CDR3 sequences, roughly a third seen once. The sequenced material came from blood. These receptors came from a woman between 25 and 40 years old in good health. Both conserved end residues are part of each CDR3. D genes are given only for firm matches. Only some rows state a clone size, as once, few, many or a class for expanded clones.

-	TRBV7-2	TRBJ2-3	TRBD2	CASSSLGLAGSHHSTQYF	TGTGCCAGCAGCTCGCTGGGCCTAGCGGGATCCCATCACAGTACGCAGTATTTT
few	TRBV6-1	TRBJ1-5	-	CASSGGTYNQPQHF	TGTGCCAGCAGTGGCGGGACGTACAATCAGCCCCAGCATTTT
-	TRBV20-1	TRBJ1-5	-	CSAVDRSGGNQPQHF	TGCAGTGCGGTGGACAGATCGGGTGGGAATCAGCCCCAGCATTTT
-	TRBV7-2	TRBJ2-5	-	CASSSRGVQRYTQYF	TGTGCCAGCAGCTCCAGAGGGGTCCAGAGGTACACCCAGTACTTC
-	TRBV10-3	TRBJ1-1	TRBD1	CAISESSDRVDTEAFF	TGTGCCATCAGTGAGTCTTCCGACAGGGTCGACACTGAAGCTTTCTTT
few	TRBV20-1	TRBJ1-2	-	CSASRQDNYGYTF	TGCAGTGCTTCTCGACAGGACAACTATGGCTACACCTTC
-	TRBV6-6	TRBJ2-7	-	CASSYLGLAEQYF	TGTGCCAGCAGTTATTTGGGCTTAGCCGAGCAGTACTTC
-	TRBV7-9	TRBJ1-1	-	CAGSPRTELNTEAFF	TGTGCCGGCAGCCCCCGGACAGAGTTGAACACTGAAGCTTTCTTT
-	TRBV6-6	TRBJ1-1	-	CASSYGSATAEAFF	TGTGCCAGCAGTTACGGTTCGGCTACGGCTGAAGCTTTCTTT
-	TRBV6-1	TRBJ1-1	-	CASRAPDRGPEAFF	TGTGCCAGCAGAGCCCCCGACAGAGGGCCTGAAGCTTTCTTT
-	TRBV24-1	TRBJ2-7	-	CATSGAGSYEQYF	TGTGCCACCAGCGGCGCGGGCTCCTACGAGCAGTACTTC
-	TRBV20-1	TRBJ1-6	-	CSATEGNSPLHF	TGCAGTGCTACCGAGGGTAATTCACCCCTCCACTTT
-	TRBV6-2/TRBV6-3	TRBJ1-6	-	CASSISPGAIRNSPLHF	TGTGCCAGCAGTATCAGTCCGGGGGCGATTCGGAATTCACCCCTCCACTTT
-	TRBV9	TRBJ2-5	-	CASSGSDWPQETQYF	TGTGCCAGCAGCGGCTCAGACTGGCCCCAAGAGACCCAGTACTTC
-	TRBV7-7	TRBJ2-5	TRBD2	CASSLRLAGVYETQYF	TGTGCCAGCAGCCTACGACTAGCGGGGGTATACGAGACCCAGTACTTC
-	TRBV7-9	TRBJ1-4	-	CASSTLPEKLFF	TGTGCCAGCAGCACACTCCCCGAAAAACTGTTTTTT
few	TRBV27	TRBJ1-6	-	CASSQQRESPLHF	TGTGCCAGCAGTCAGCAACGGGAGTCACCCCTCCACTTT
-	TRBV5-8	TRBJ2-3	-	CAVRRGAPQYF	TGTGCCGTCCGCAGGGGGGCACCGCAGTATTTT
few	TRBV29-1	TRBJ2-6	-	CSVAGRWGQAAGANVLTF	TGCAGCGTCGCGGGGAGGTGGGGGCAAGCGGCTGGGGCCAACGTCCTGACTTTC
-	TRBV27	TRBJ2-7	-	CAGSWTVGSYEQYF	TGTGCCGGCAGTTGGACAGTAGGGTCCTACGAGCAGTACTTC
few	TRBV7-6	TRBJ2-6	TRBD1	CASSPRDREGGANVLTF	TGTGCCAGCAGCCCCCGGGACAGGGAAGGTGGGGCCAACGTCCTGACTTTC
-	TRBV27	TRBJ2-1	-	CASSQHLRRSSYNEQFF	TGTGCCAGCAGTCAACACTTAAGGCGTAGCTCCTACAATGAGCAGTTCTTC
-	TRBV29-1	TRBJ1-5	-	CSVVGMGDQPQHF	TGCAGCGTTGTTGGGATGGGGGATCAGCCCCAGCATTTT
few	TRBV6-1	TRBJ2-1	-	CATGQSSYNEQFF	TGTGCCACCGGACAGAGCTCCTACAATGAGCAGTTCTTC
-	TRBV10-3	TRBJ1-2	-	CAISGSTVFDGYTF	TGTGCCATCAGCGGATCCACAGTCTTCGATGGCTACACCTTC
many	TRBV20-1	TRBJ1-1	-	CSAKQGGTEAFF	TGCAGTGCCAAACAGGGAGGGACTGAAGCTTTCTTT
-	TRBV7-9	TRBJ2-1	-	CASSSSIGGNEQFF	TGTGCCAGCAGCTCTTCTATTGGAGGCAATGAGCAGTTCTTC
-	TRBV4-1	TRBJ2-7	TRBD1	CASSPGTVNSYEQYF	TGCGCCAGCAGCCCCGGGACAGTGAATTCCTACGAGCAGTACTTC
few	TRBV20-1	TRBJ2-7	-	CSASDGVTYEQYF	TGCAGTGCTAGCGACGGGGTCACCTACGAGCAGTACTTC
few	TRBV20-1	TRBJ1-6	-	CSAQTGSAYNSPLHF	TGCAGTGCTCAAACAGGGTCCGCCTATAATTCACCCCTCCACTTT
few	TRBV12-3/TRBV12-4	TRBJ2-7	-	CASSKQGPAGEQYF	TGTGCCAGCAGCAAACAGGGCCCAGCCGGCGAGCAGTACTTC
many	TRBV4-1	TRBJ2-5	-	CASSQSDYQGETQYF	TGCGCCAGCAGCCAAAGCGACTACCAAGGGGAGACCCAGTACTTC
few	TRBV7-9	TRBJ1-2	-	CASSSLGRVPNYGYTF	TGTGCCAGCAGCTCCCTTGGCAGGGTACCTAACTATGGCTACACCTTC
few	TRBV4-1	TRBJ2-7	-	CASSQEGVLGYEQYF	TGCGCCAGCAGCCAAGAGGGTGTTCTGGGCTACGAGCAGTACTTC
-	TRBV20-1	TRBJ2-3	TRBD2	CSAGLAMGDTQYF	TGCAGTGCTGGACTAGCGATGGGGGATACGCAGTATTTT
few	TRBV9	TRBJ2-5	-	CASSARDSEGETQYF	TGTGCCAGCAGCGCCCGGGACTCCGAGGGAGAGACCCAGTACTTC
few	TRBV9	TRBJ1-2	-	CASSPRRANYGYTF	TGTGCCAGCAGCCCCCGTAGGGCTAACTATGGCTACACCTTC
few	TRBV3-1	TRBJ1-2	-	CASSQAITLYGYTF	TGTGCCAGCAGCCAAGCGATAACTCTCTATGGCTACACCTTC
few	TRBV3-1	TRBJ2-3	-	CASSQEDLRTDTQYF	TGTGCCAGCAGCCAAGAAGACTTACGCACAGATACGCAGTATTTT
-	TRBV18	TRBJ2-1	-	CASSPVREHEQFF	TGTGCCAGCTCACCGGTCAGGGAGCATGAGCAGTTCTTC
few	TRBV27	TRBJ2-7	TRBD1	CASTPYRGHAEQYF	TGTGCCAGCACCCCCTACAGGGGGCATGCCGAGCAGTACTTC
-	TRBV21-1	TRBJ1-4	-	CASSKDGQGSEKLFF	TGTGCCAGCAGCAAAGATGGGCAGGGAAGCGAAAAACTGTTTTTT
once	TRBV7-9	TRBJ1-2	-	CASSFRTSYGYTF	TGTGCCAGCAGCTTTAGAACGAGCTATGGCTACACCTTC
once	TRBV20-1	TRBJ1-2	-	CSASLDGVCGYTF	TGCAGTGCTTCCCTGGACGGCGTCTGTGGCTACACCTTC
-	TRBV6-2/TRBV6-3	TRBJ2-1	-	CASSYDWNEQFF	TGTGCCAGCAGTTACGATTGGAATGAGCAGTTCTTC
few	TRBV2	TRBJ1-2	-	CASHMFPYRGYTF	TGTGCCAGCCATATGTTCCCATATAGGGGCTACACCTTC
-	TRBV4-2	TRBJ2-7	-	CASSRGGAAPYEQYF	TGTGCCAGCAGCCGGGGCGGGGCCGCACCCTACGAGCAGTACTTC
-	TRBV20-1	TRBJ1-2	-	CSALRRDVYGYTF	TGCAGTGCTCTTAGGAGAGACGTCTATGGCTACACCTTC
-	TRBV10-3	TRBJ2-3	-	CAISESRATDTQYF	TGTGCCATCAGTGAGTCCCGCGCCACAGATACGCAGTATTTT
-	TRBV6-1	TRBJ2-7	TRBD1	CAARIAGTGRYEQYF	TGTGCCGCCCGCATAGCCGGGACAGGGAGGTACGAGCAGTACTTC
-	TRBV5-1	TRBJ1-2	-	CASSLVEGSYTF	TGCGCCAGCAGCTTGGTAGAGGGGAGCTACACCTTC
few	TRBV20-1	TRBJ1-1	-	CSAHETALEAFF	TGCAGTGCCCACGAGACGGCCCTTGAAGCTTTCTTT
few	TRBV20-1	TRBJ1-1	-	CSVWAAQNTEAFF	TGCAGTGTTTGGGCAGCACAGAACACTGAAGCTTTCTTT
-	TRBV2	TRBJ2-1	-	CASSVKREQFF	TGTGCCAGCAGTGTAAAGAGGGAGCAGTTCTTC
-	TRBV6-5	TRBJ2-1	TRBD2	CASGKPSGRNPNEQFF	TGTGCCAGCGGAAAACCTAGCGGGAGGAACCCCAATGAGCAGTTCTTC